A selection of T cell receptor beta chains follows, all from one sample in a study of blood T cell repertoires in COVID-19. The protocol was immunoSEQ multiplex PCR, while the TCRdb copy is restricted to in-frame clones and leaves out a portion. This table has 200,000 to 300,000 clones, about 91% appearing once. Input material: PBMCs or T cells enriched from blood (not recorded which). The origin of the receptors is a woman aged 40 to 50 with acute COVID-19. Each CDR3 is given with its conserved first and last residue. The D gene is left open where the match is weak. For some rows the clone size is stated as once, few or many, or as a class when expanded; others skip it.

J gene: TRBJ2-1; V gene: TRBV11-3; clone size: -; D gene: -; CDR3 DNA: TGTGCCAGCAGCTTACAGGAATACAATGAGCAGTTCTTC; CDR3 protein: CASSLQEYNEQFF
J gene: TRBJ1-5; V gene: TRBV4-1; clone size: -; D gene: TRBD1; CDR3 DNA: TGCGCCAGCAGCCATGAGGACAGGGAGGACAATCAGCCCCAGCATTTT; CDR3 protein: CASSHEDREDNQPQHF
J gene: TRBJ1-2; V gene: TRBV9; clone size: -; D gene: TRBD1; CDR3 DNA: TGTGCCAGCAGCGCCTCACAGGGGATGAAGGGCTACACCTTC; CDR3 protein: CASSASQGMKGYTF
J gene: TRBJ1-5; V gene: TRBV28; clone size: once; D gene: TRBD1; CDR3 DNA: TGTGCCAGCAAGGCACCGGACAGGGTTAGCCAGCCCCAGCATTTT; CDR3 protein: CASKAPDRVSQPQHF
J gene: TRBJ2-1; V gene: TRBV14; clone size: -; D gene: -; CDR3 DNA: TGTGCCAGCAGCCAAGCCGGGGATCGCCCGGTCTTC; CDR3 protein: CASSQAGDRPVF
J gene: TRBJ2-1; V gene: TRBV10-1; clone size: once; D gene: TRBD1; CDR3 DNA: TGCGCCAGCGGGTACAGGGGGAGTGAGCAGTTCTTC; CDR3 protein: CASGYRGSEQFF
J gene: TRBJ1-2; V gene: TRBV30; clone size: once; D gene: -; CDR3 DNA: TGTGCCTGGAGTCGCAGGGGCTATGGCTACACCTTC; CDR3 protein: CAWSRRGYGYTF
J gene: TRBJ1-2; V gene: TRBV10-3; clone size: -; D gene: TRBD1; CDR3 DNA: TGTGCCACTAGACAGGGGGCGAGCTATGGCTACACCTTC; CDR3 protein: CATRQGASYGYTF
J gene: TRBJ1-1; V gene: TRBV6-5; clone size: -; D gene: TRBD1; CDR3 DNA: TGTGCCAGCAAAAGACAGGGGGCTGGTACTGAAGCTTTCTTT; CDR3 protein: CASKRQGAGTEAFF
J gene: TRBJ2-5; V gene: TRBV24-1; clone size: -; D gene: -; CDR3 DNA: TGTGCCACCAGTGATCCAGGGATAGAGACCCAGTACTTC; CDR3 protein: CATSDPGIETQYF
J gene: TRBJ1-1; V gene: TRBV2; clone size: -; D gene: -; CDR3 DNA: TGTGCCAGCGTCCTCGCGGGGAGCACTGAAGCTTTCTTT; CDR3 protein: CASVLAGSTEAFF
J gene: TRBJ2-7; V gene: TRBV9; clone size: -; D gene: TRBD2; CDR3 DNA: TGTGCCAGCAGCGTATCGGGACTAGCCTACGAGCAGTACTTC; CDR3 protein: CASSVSGLAYEQYF
J gene: TRBJ1-2; V gene: TRBV16; clone size: -; D gene: -; CDR3 DNA: TGTGCCAGCAGCCCCAATAACGACAATTTTGGCTACACCTTC; CDR3 protein: CASSPNNDNFGYTF
J gene: TRBJ1-5; V gene: TRBV9; clone size: -; D gene: -; CDR3 DNA: TGTGCCAGCAGCGTAGGAGGAGGGGGCAATCAGCCCCAGCATTTT; CDR3 protein: CASSVGGGGNQPQHF
J gene: TRBJ2-1; V gene: TRBV27; clone size: -; D gene: TRBD2; CDR3 DNA: TGTGCCAGCAGTCCGCGGGGGGGTAGCGGGCGGAATGAGCAGTTCTTC; CDR3 protein: CASSPRGGSGRNEQFF
J gene: TRBJ2-5; V gene: TRBV24-1; clone size: once; D gene: -; CDR3 DNA: TGTGCCACCAGTGACCCATCTAGAGTAGAGACCCAGTACTTC; CDR3 protein: CATSDPSRVETQYF
J gene: TRBJ2-7; V gene: TRBV15; clone size: -; D gene: TRBD1; CDR3 DNA: TGTGCCACCAGCAGGGGACAGGGGTTTTCCTACGAGCAGTACTTC; CDR3 protein: CATSRGQGFSYEQYF
J gene: TRBJ1-1; V gene: TRBV11-3; clone size: few; D gene: -; CDR3 DNA: TGTGCCAGCAGCCCAGGTCGTTGGAACACTGAAGCTTTCTTT; CDR3 protein: CASSPGRWNTEAFF
J gene: TRBJ1-6; V gene: TRBV30; clone size: -; D gene: -; CDR3 DNA: TGTGCCTGGAGTCCTTCTATTTCACCCCTCCACTTT; CDR3 protein: CAWSPSISPLHF
J gene: TRBJ2-3; V gene: TRBV27; clone size: -; D gene: -; CDR3 DNA: TGTGCCAGCAGTTTAAACAGGGGCACAGATACGCAGTATTTT; CDR3 protein: CASSLNRGTDTQYF
J gene: TRBJ2-7; V gene: TRBV18; clone size: -; D gene: -; CDR3 DNA: TGTGCCAGCTCACGGCGGGACGGGGACGACGAGCAGTACTTC; CDR3 protein: CASSRRDGDDEQYF
J gene: TRBJ2-3; V gene: TRBV19; clone size: -; D gene: -; CDR3 DNA: TGTGCCAGTAGTAGGCGTGGAGGTGGCACAGATACGCAGTATTTT; CDR3 protein: CASSRRGGGTDTQYF
J gene: TRBJ2-4; V gene: TRBV6-5; clone size: once; D gene: TRBD2; CDR3 DNA: TGTGCCAGCAGTACTCTAGCGGGAGGAGGGAACATTCAGTACTTC; CDR3 protein: CASSTLAGGGNIQYF
J gene: TRBJ1-1; V gene: TRBV29-1; clone size: -; D gene: -; CDR3 DNA: TGCAGCGTTCGGGCAGGGTGGGCAATGAACACTGAAGCTTTCTTT; CDR3 protein: CSVRAGWAMNTEAFF
J gene: TRBJ2-7; V gene: TRBV6-5; clone size: -; D gene: TRBD1; CDR3 DNA: TGTGCCAGCAGTTATCAGGACAGGGGTCGCTACGAGCAGTACTTC; CDR3 protein: CASSYQDRGRYEQYF
J gene: TRBJ1-2; V gene: TRBV3-1/TRBV3-2; clone size: -; D gene: TRBD1; CDR3 DNA: TGTGCCAGCAGCCCGACAGGGGGTAACTATGGCTACACCTTC; CDR3 protein: CASSPTGGNYGYTF
J gene: TRBJ2-1; V gene: TRBV30; clone size: -; D gene: TRBD2; CDR3 DNA: TGTGCCTGGACCTCGGCCGGACTAGCGGTATACAATGAGCAGTTCTTC; CDR3 protein: CAWTSAGLAVYNEQFF